These 16 T cell receptor beta chains came from one sample sequenced in a study of shared clonotypes between healthy human individuals. The repertoire was sequenced with immunoSEQ multiplex PCR; TCRdb's copy has only in-frame clones and lacks some. The data show over 2 million clones, with around 96% seen just once and around 1.1% held by the top ten. CD45RO-negative, CCR7-positively selected cells formed the naive CD8 fraction, excluding terminally differentiated effector memory CD45RA+ cells. The sequenced material came from naive CD8+ T cells sorted from blood. All receptors come from a man aged 18 to 29 in good health.

Turning to this clone: Different DNA sequences within this sample yield the same CDR3. The V and J genes are TRBV27 and TRBJ1-5; D gene unclear. This CDR3 has 14 amino acids. Germline-derived CDR1 and CDR2 are MNHEY and SMNVEV (reference sequence). V was clipped by 3 bases and J by 3 bases, with 9 bases between them. The CDR3 bases are TGTGCCAGCAGTTTTTCCGGGAACAATCAGCCCCAGCATTTT. It yields the protein CASSFSGNNQPQHF.

There are a few counts of this clone. V usage is TRBV30 and J usage is TRBJ2-7, with D possibly being TRBD1 (5 bases). This CDR3 contains 13 residues. Looked up from germline, CDR1 is GTSNPN and CDR2 is SVGIG (reference sequence). Trimming took 2 bases from V and 4 from J, leaving 12 bases between them. The CDR3 protein is CAWSFGQQYEQYF. CDR3 coding DNA: TGTGCCTGGAGTTTCGGACAACAATACGAGCAGTACTTC.

This chain uses TRBV11-2 with TRBJ2-7, with a weak D call TRBD2 (7 bases). Germline CDR1 and CDR2: SGHAT and FQNNGV. The CDR3 totals 12 residues. V was trimmed by 4 bases and J by 5 bases, leaving 9 bases between them. The CDR3 coding sequence is TGTGCCAGCAGCTCCGGGGGGCACGAGCAGTACTTC. Its protein product is CASSSGGHEQYF.

This chain connects TRBV2 to TRBJ1-3; D is unresolved. Germline loops: CDR1 SNHLY, CDR2 FYNNEI. Trimming stripped 2 bases from V and 0 bases from J, with 8 bases between. This CDR3 contains 15 residues. This chain's CDR3 is CASSETFSSGNTIYF. Written as DNA, the CDR3 is TGTGCCAGCAGTGAAACGTTTAGCTCTGGAAACACCATATATTTT.

The CDR3 bases are TGCGCCAGCAGCCAAGCCTACGAAGCTTTCTTT. As protein: CASSQAYEAFF. The gene calls are TRBV4-1 and TRBJ1-1; D is unresolved. CDR1 is MGHRA, CDR2 YSYEKL, per germline. This CDR3 contains 11 residues. Between the trimmed V and J ends, which lost 1 base and 8 bases, there was a span of 5 bases.

The chain uses TRBV28 and TRBJ2-7, with TRBD1 matching over 10 bases. The germline CDR1 and CDR2 sequences are MDHEN and SYDVKM. The CDR3 spans 16 residues. V shed 3 bases, J shed 1 base, and the junction held 6 bases outside the gene matches. In DNA, the CDR3 is TGTGCCAGCAGTTTCCCCGACAGGGGGCTTTCCTACGAGCAGTACTTC. This codes for CASSFPDRGLSYEQYF. The full variable domain, its missing parts supplied by reference TRBV28 and TRBJ2-7, is DVKVTQSSRYLVKRTGEKVFLECVQDMDHENMFWYRQDPGLGLRLIYFSYDVKMKEKGDIPEGYSVSREKKERFSLILESASTNQTSMYLCASSFPDRGLSYEQYFGPGTRLTVT.

The rearrangement uses TRBV20-1 and TRBJ1-1; no definite D call. Trimming removed 6 bases from V and 8 bases from J, with 13 bases in between. There are 11 residues in the CDR3. Germline loops: CDR1 DFQATT, CDR2 SNEGSKA (reference sequence). CDR3 protein: CSAEPGREAFF. CDR3 DNA sequence: TGCAGTGCCGAGCCAGGTCGGGAAGCTTTCTTT.

Worth noting for this clone: This sample also contains other DNA sequences that code for the same CDR3. The CDR3 bases are TGTGCCAGCAGCTCGCGGGACTCCTACGAGCAGTACTTC. It is translated as CASSSRDSYEQYF. The chain has TRBV5-4 and TRBJ2-7; maybe TRBD2 (6 bases). Germline lookup yields CDR1 SGHNT and CDR2 YYREEE (reference sequence). V was clipped by 3 bases and J by 0 bases, with 7 bases between them. The CDR3 totals 13 residues.

As regards this clone: Likely a read error: the CDR3 ends without its conserved phenylalanine or tryptophan. The chain joins TRBV4-1 to TRBJ1-5; D is unclear. This CDR3 has 17 residues. Germline values: CDR1 MGHRA, CDR2 YSYEKL. Trimming left V 0 bases short and J 4 bases short, with 16 bases between. CDR3 DNA sequence: TGCGCCAGCAGCCAAGAAAACTTCGCCTTCGGGAATCAGCCCCAGCATCTT. Its protein is CASSQENFAFGNQPQHL.

CDR3 nucleotide sequence: TGCGCCAGCAGCCAAGATCAAGGGACAGGCGGTTGGGACACTGAAGCTTTCTTT. Translating gives CASSQDQGTGGWDTEAFF. The chain has TRBV4-3 and TRBJ1-1; TRBD1 aligns across 8 bases. Germline CDR1 LGHNA, CDR2 YSLEER. V was pared by 0 bases and J by 3 bases, with 12 bases of the junction left unmatched. There are 18 residues in the CDR3.

This chain links TRBV7-2 with TRBJ2-7, with D possibly called TRBD1 or TRBD2 (5 bases each). V was pared by 5 bases and J by 2 bases, with 19 bases between. The germline V gene encodes CDR1 SGHTA and CDR2 FQGNSA. The CDR3 has 16 amino acids. CDR3 loop: CASSPLLGDVAYEQYF. The CDR3 bases are TGTGCCAGCAGCCCCCTTCTTGGGGACGTCGCCTACGAGCAGTACTTC. Combining the CDR3 with reference TRBV7-2 and TRBJ2-7 gives the whole variable domain GAGVSQSPSNKVTEKGKDVELRCDPISGHTALYWYRQSLGQGLEFLIYFQGNSAPDKSGLPSDRFSAERTGGSVSTLTIQRTQQEDSAVYLCASSPLLGDVAYEQYFGPGTRLTVT.

The V gene is TRBV13, the J gene TRBJ2-7; TRBD1 might be the D (6 bases). The length of the CDR3 is 19 residues. Trimming stripped 0 bases from V and 2 bases from J, with 23 bases between. The germline V gene encodes CDR1 PRHDT and CDR2 FYEKMQ (reference sequence). CDR3 in DNA: TGTGCCAGCAGCTTAGGGCCCAGGGGTGTAAGCGTAGTCCCCTACGAGCAGTACTTC. This gives the protein CASSLGPRGVSVVPYEQYF. The variable domain in full, completed from reference TRBV13 and TRBJ2-7, reads AAGVIQSPRHLIKEKRETATLKCYPIPRHDTVYWYQQGPGQDPQFLISFYEKMQSDKGSIPDRFSAQQFSDYHSELNMSSLELGDSALYFCASSLGPRGVSVVPYEQYFGPGTRLTVT.

V gene TRBV19 combines with J gene TRBJ1-1; the D gene is possibly TRBD1 (5 bases). CDR3 size: 15 residues. Trimming removed 7 bases at V and 0 bases at J, with 15 bases between. From germline, CDR1 is LNHDA and CDR2 SQIVND (reference sequence). CDR3 DNA sequence: TGTGCCAGTATCCCCCGAGGACAATTGAACACTGAAGCTTTCTTT. It specifies CASIPRGQLNTEAFF.

The chain couples TRBV21-1 to TRBJ2-2; the DNA was not used to check the table's D call, TRBD1. TRBV21-1 is marked as a pseudogene. The CDR3 extends over 16 amino acids. Here the CDR3 reads CASSASGQWGTGELFF. The DNA of the CDR3 is TGTGCCAGCAGCGCCTCGGGACAGTGGGGCACCGGGGAGCTGTTTTTT.

This clone came up a few times. At one boundary the junction diverges from the germline segment, which might be a read error. The V call is TRBV2, the J call TRBJ1-1, with D uncertain. CDR3 length: 12 amino acids. The germline CDR1 and CDR2 sequences are SNHLY and FYNNEI. The CDR3 DNA is TGTGCCAGCGTCCTTACGAACACTGGAGCTTTCTTT. Its protein product is CASVLTNTGAFF.

This clone was seen only once. CDR3 DNA: TGTGCCATCACAGGGGACTCCTACGAGCAGTACTTC. Translated: CAITGDSYEQYF. The chain recombines TRBV10-3 with TRBJ2-7; tentative D call: TRBD1 (6 bases). V lost 7 bases and J lost 0, with 7 bases in between. The CDR3 is 12 amino acids. The germline CDR1 and CDR2 sequences are ENHRY and SYGVKD.